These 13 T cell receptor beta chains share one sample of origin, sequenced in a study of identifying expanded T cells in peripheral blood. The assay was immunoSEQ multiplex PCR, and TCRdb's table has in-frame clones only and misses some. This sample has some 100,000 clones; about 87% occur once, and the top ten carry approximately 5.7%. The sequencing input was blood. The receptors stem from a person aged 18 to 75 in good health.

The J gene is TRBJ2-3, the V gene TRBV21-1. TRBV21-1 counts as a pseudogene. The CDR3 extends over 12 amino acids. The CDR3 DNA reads TGTGCCAGCACAGTCTTGGGGGATACGCAGTATTTT. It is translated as CASTVLGDTQYF.

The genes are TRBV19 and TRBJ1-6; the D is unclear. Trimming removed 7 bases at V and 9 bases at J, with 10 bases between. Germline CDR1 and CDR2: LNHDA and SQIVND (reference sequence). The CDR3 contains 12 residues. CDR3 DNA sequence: TGTGCCAGTAAGAGCAATAGTTCACCCCTCCACTTT. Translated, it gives CASKSNSSPLHF.

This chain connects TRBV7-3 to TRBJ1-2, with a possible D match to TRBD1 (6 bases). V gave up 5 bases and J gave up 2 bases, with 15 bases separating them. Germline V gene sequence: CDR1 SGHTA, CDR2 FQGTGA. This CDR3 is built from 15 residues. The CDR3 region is CASSLGPGANYGYTF. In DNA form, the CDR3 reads TGTGCCAGCAGCCTAGGGCCAGGGGCCAACTATGGCTACACCTTC.

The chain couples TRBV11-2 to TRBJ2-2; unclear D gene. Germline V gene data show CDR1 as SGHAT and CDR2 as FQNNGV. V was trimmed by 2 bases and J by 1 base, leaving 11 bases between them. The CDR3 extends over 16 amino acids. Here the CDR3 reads CASSLPRAGNTGELFF. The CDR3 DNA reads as TGTGCCAGCAGCTTACCCCGGGCAGGGAACACCGGGGAGCTGTTTTTT. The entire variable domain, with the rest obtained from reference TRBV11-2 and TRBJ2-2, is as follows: EAGVAQSPRYKIIEKRQSVAFWCNPISGHATLYWYQQILGQGPKLLIQFQNNGVVDDSQLPKDRFSAERLKGVDSTLKIQPAKLEDSAVYLCASSLPRAGNTGELFFGEGSRLTVL.

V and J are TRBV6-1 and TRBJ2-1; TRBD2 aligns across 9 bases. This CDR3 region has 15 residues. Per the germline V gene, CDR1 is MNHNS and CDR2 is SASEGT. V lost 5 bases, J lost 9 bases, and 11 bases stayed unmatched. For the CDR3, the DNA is TGTGCCAGCAGTTTAGCGGGGGAAAACGGGGGTGAGCAGTTCTTC. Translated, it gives CASSLAGENGGEQFF.

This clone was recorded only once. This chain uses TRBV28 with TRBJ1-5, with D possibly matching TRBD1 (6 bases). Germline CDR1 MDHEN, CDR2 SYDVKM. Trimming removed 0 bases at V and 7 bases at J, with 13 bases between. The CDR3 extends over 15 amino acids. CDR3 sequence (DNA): TGTGCCAGCAGTTTATGGCGGGGGCAGGAACAGCCCCAGCATTTT. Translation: CASSLWRGQEQPQHF. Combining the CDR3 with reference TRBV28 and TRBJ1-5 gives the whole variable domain DVKVTQSSRYLVKRTGEKVFLECVQDMDHENMFWYRQDPGLGLRLIYFSYDVKMKEKGDIPEGYSVSREKKERFSLILESASTNQTSMYLCASSLWRGQEQPQHFGDGTRLSIL.

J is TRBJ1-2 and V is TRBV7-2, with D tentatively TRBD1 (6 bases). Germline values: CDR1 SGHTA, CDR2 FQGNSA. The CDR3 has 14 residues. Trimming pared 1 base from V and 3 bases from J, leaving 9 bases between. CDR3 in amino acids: CASSLGQAYYGYTF. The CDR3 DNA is TGTGCCAGCAGCTTAGGACAGGCATACTATGGCTACACCTTC.

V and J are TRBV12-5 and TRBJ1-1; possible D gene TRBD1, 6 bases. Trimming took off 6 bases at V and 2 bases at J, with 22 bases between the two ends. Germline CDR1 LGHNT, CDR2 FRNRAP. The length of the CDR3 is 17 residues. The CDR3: CASGPGGVTGRNTEAFF. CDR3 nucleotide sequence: TGTGCTAGTGGCCCTGGTGGGGTAACAGGGCGAAACACTGAAGCTTTCTTT. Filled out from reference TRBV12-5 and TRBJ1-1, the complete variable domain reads DARVTQTPRHKVTEMGQEVTMRCQPILGHNTVFWYRQTMMQGLELLAYFRNRAPLDDSGMPKDRFSAEMPDATLATLKIQPSEPRDSAVYFCASGPGGVTGRNTEAFFGQGTRLTVV.

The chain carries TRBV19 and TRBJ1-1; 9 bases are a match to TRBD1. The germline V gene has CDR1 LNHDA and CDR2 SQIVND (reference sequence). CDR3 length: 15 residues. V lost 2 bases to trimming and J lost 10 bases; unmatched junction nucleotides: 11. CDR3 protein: CASSISRTGEGVAFF. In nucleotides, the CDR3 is TGTGCCAGTAGTATAAGTCGGACAGGGGAAGGAGTAGCTTTCTTT.

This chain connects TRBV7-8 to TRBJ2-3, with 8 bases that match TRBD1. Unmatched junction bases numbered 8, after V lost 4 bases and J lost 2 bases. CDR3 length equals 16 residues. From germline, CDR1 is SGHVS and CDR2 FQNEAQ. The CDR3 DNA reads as TGTGCCAGCAGCTCTACAGACAGGGGCTACACAGATACGCAGTATTTT. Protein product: CASSSTDRGYTDTQYF.

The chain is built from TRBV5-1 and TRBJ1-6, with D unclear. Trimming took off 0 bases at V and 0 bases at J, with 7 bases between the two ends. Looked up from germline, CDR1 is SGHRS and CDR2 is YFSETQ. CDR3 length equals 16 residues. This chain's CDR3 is CASSLESDSYNSPLHF. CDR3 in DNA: TGCGCCAGCAGCTTGGAAAGTGACTCCTATAATTCACCCCTCCACTTT.

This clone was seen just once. DNA of the CDR3: TGTGCCAGTAGTATCTCAATTCTCCGTAGGAGCAGACGAAGGGACACTGAAGCTTTCTTT. Protein: CASSISILRRSRRRDTEAFF. The chain has TRBV19 and TRBJ1-1; D call uncertain. The germline V and J ends were trimmed by 3 bases and 3 bases, with 29 bases remaining between them. CDR3 length: 20 amino acids. CDR1 LNHDA and CDR2 SQIVND come from the germline V gene (reference sequence).

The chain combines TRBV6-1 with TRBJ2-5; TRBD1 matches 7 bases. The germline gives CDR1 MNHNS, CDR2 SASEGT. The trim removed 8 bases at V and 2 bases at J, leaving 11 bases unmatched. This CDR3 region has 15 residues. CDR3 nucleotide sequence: TGTGCCAGCCAAGACAGGGCCTGGAGTCAAGAGACCCAGTACTTC. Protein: CASQDRAWSQETQYF.